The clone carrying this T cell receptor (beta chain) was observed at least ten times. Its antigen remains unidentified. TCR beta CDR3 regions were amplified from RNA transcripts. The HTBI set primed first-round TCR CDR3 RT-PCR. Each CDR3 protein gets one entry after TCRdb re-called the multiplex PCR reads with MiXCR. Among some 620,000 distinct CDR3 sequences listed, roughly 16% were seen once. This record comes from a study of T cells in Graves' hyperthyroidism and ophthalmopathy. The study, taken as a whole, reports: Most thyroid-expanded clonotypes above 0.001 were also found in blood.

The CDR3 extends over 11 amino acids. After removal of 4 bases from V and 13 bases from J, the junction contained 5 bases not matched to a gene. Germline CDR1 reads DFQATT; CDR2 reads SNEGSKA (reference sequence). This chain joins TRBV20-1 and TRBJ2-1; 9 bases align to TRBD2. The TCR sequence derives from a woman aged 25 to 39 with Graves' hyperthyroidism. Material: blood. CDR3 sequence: CSAITSGLQFF. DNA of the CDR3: TGCAGTGCTATAACTAGCGGGCTTCAGTTCTTC.